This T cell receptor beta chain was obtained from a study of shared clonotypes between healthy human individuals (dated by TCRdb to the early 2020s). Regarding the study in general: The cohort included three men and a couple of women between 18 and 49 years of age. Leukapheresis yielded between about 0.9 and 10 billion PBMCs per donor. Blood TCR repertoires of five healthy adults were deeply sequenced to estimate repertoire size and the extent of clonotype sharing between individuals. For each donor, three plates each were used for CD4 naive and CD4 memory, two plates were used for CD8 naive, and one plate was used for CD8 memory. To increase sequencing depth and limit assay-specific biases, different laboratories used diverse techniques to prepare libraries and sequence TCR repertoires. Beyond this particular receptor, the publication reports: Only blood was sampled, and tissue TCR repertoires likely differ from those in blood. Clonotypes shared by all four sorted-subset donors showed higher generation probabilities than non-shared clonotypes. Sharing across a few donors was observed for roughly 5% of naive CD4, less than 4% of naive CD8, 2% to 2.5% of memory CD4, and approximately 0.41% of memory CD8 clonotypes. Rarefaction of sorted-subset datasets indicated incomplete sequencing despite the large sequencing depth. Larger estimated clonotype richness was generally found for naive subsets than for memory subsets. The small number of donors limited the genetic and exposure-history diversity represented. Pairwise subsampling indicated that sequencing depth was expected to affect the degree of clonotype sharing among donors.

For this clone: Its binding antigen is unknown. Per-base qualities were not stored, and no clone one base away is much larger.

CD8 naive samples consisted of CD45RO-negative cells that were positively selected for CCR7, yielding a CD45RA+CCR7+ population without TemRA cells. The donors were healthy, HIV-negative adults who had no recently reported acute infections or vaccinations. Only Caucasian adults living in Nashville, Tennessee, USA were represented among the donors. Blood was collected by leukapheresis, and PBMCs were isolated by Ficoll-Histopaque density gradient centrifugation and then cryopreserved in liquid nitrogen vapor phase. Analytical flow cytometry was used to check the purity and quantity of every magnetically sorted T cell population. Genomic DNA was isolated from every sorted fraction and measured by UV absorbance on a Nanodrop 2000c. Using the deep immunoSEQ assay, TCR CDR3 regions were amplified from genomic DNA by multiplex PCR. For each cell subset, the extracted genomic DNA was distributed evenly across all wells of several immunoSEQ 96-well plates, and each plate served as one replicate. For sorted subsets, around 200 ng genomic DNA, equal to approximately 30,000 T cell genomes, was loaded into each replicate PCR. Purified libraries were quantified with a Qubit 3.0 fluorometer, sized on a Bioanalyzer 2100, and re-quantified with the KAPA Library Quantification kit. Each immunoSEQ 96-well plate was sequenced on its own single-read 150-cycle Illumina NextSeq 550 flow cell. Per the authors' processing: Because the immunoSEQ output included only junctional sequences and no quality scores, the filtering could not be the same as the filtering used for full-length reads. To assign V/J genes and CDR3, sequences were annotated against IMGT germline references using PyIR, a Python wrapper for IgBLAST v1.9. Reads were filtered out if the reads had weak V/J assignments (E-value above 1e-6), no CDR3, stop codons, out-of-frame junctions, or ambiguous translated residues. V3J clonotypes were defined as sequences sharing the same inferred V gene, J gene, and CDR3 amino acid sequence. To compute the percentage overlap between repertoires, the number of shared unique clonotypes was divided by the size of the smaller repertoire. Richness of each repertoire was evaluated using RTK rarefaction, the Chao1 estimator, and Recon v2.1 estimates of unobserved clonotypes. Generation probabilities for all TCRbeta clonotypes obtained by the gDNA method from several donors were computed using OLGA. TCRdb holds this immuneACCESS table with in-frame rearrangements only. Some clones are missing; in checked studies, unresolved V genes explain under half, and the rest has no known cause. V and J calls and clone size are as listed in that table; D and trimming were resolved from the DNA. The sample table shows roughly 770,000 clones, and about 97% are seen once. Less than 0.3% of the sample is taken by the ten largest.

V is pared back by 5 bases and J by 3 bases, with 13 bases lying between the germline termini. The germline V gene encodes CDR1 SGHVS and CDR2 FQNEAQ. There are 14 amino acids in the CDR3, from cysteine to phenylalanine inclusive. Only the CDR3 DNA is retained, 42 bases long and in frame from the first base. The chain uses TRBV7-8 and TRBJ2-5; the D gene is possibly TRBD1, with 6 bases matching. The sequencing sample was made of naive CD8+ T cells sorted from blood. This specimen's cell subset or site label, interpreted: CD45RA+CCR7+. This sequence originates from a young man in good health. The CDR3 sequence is CASSLRQAKETQYF. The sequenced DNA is TGTGCCAGCAGCCTAAGACAGGCCAAAGAGACCCAGTACTTC.